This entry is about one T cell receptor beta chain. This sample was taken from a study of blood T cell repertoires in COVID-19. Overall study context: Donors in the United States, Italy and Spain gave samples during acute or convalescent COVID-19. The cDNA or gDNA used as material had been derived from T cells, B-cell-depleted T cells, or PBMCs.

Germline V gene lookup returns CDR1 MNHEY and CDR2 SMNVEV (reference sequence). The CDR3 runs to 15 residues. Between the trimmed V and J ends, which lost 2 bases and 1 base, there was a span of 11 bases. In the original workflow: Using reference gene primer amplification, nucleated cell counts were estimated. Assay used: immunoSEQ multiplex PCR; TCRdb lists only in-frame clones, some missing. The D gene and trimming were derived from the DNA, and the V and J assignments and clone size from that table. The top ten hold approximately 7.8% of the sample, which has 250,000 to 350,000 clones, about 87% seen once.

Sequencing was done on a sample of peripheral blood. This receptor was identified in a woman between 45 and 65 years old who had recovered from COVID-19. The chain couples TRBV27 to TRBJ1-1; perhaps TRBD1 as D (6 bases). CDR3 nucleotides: TGTGCCAGCAGTTTAGGGGGCATTGGGAACACTGAAGCTTTCTTT. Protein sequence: CASSLGGIGNTEAFF.